A selection of T cell receptor beta chains follows, all from one sample in a study of T and B cells in COVID-19 patients. Using its own MiXCR run on the multiplex PCR reads, TCRdb lists one record per CDR3 protein. The sample has around 15,000 distinct CDR3 sequences, under 30% seen once; the top ten hold less than 4.5%. The source material was blood. These receptors were obtained from a human donor who had recovered from COVID-19. Each CDR3 is given with its conserved first and last residue. Each record gives: D gene, V gene, J gene, clone size, CDR3 DNA, CDR3 protein. D genes are given only for firm matches. Clone size is given for some rows only: seen once, a few or many times, or a class if the clone is expanded.

D gene: -; V gene: TRBV27; J gene: TRBJ1-1; clone size: many; CDR3 DNA: TGTGCCAGCGGACACAACCTAGAGGAAGCTTTCTTT; CDR3 protein: CASGHNLEEAFF
D gene: -; V gene: TRBV19; J gene: TRBJ2-7; clone size: many; CDR3 DNA: TGTGCCAGTAGTAGGGGAGAACCCGACGACCCAAAAAAAGACTACGAGCAGTACTTC; CDR3 protein: CASSRGEPDDPKKDYEQYF
D gene: TRBD1; V gene: TRBV28; J gene: TRBJ1-2; clone size: -; CDR3 DNA: TGTGCCAGCACTTCCCTCCCGGGACAGGGCCTCTATGGCTACACCTTC; CDR3 protein: CASTSLPGQGLYGYTF
D gene: TRBD2; V gene: TRBV14; J gene: TRBJ2-3; clone size: few; CDR3 DNA: TGTGCCAGCAGCTTGTTAAGCGGGGGAGAAGATACGCAGTATTTT; CDR3 protein: CASSLLSGGEDTQYF
D gene: -; V gene: TRBV7-2; J gene: TRBJ1-3; clone size: -; CDR3 DNA: TGTGCCAGCAGCTTAGGGCAGGGCTCTGGAAACACCATATATTTT; CDR3 protein: CASSLGQGSGNTIYF
D gene: -; V gene: TRBV5-6; J gene: TRBJ2-1; clone size: few; CDR3 DNA: TGTGCCAGCAGTTCAGACAGCCCTTGGGGGAATGAGCAGTTCTTC; CDR3 protein: CASSSDSPWGNEQFF
D gene: -; V gene: TRBV29-1; J gene: TRBJ1-1; clone size: medium-sized; CDR3 DNA: TGCAGCGTTGTAGGCAGGGCTGAAGCTTTCTTT; CDR3 protein: CSVVGRAEAFF
D gene: -; V gene: TRBV19; J gene: TRBJ1-5; clone size: -; CDR3 DNA: TGTGCCAGTAGTATAGGGGGTCGGGTCAATCAGCCCCAGCATTTT; CDR3 protein: CASSIGGRVNQPQHF
D gene: -; V gene: TRBV6-5; J gene: TRBJ2-5; clone size: medium-sized; CDR3 DNA: TGTGCCAGCAGTCCTCGTGAGGAAGAGACCCAGTACTTC; CDR3 protein: CASSPREEETQYF
D gene: -; V gene: TRBV20-1; J gene: TRBJ2-1; clone size: -; CDR3 DNA: TGCAGTGCTAGAGGGGGGGGGGGCCTCAATGAGCAGTTCTTC; CDR3 protein: CSARGGGGLNEQFF
D gene: -; V gene: TRBV6-5; J gene: TRBJ2-1; clone size: medium-sized; CDR3 DNA: TGTGCCAGCAGTTACTCTGGGCCGACGAACAATGAGCAGTTCTTC; CDR3 protein: CASSYSGPTNNEQFF
D gene: TRBD2; V gene: TRBV25-1; J gene: TRBJ2-3; clone size: -; CDR3 DNA: TGTGCCAGCAGTGGCGAGCGGGGGTACACAGATACGCAGTATTTT; CDR3 protein: CASSGERGYTDTQYF
D gene: -; V gene: TRBV4-3; J gene: TRBJ2-1; clone size: few; CDR3 DNA: TGCGCCAGCAGCCAAGAGGGGGGTATTGCTAACAATGAGCAGTTCTTC; CDR3 protein: CASSQEGGIANNEQFF
D gene: -; V gene: TRBV19; J gene: TRBJ1-2; clone size: many; CDR3 DNA: TGTGCCAGTACCCTGCTCGGGGCGAACTATGGCTACACCTTC; CDR3 protein: CASTLLGANYGYTF
D gene: TRBD1; V gene: TRBV5-6; J gene: TRBJ2-5; clone size: many; CDR3 DNA: TGTGCCAGCAGCCTACAGGGGCTGTGGGAGACCCAGTACTTC; CDR3 protein: CASSLQGLWETQYF
D gene: -; V gene: TRBV5-6; J gene: TRBJ2-5; clone size: few; CDR3 DNA: TGTGCCAGCAGCCCTCAGGGGTCCGAGACCCAGTACTTC; CDR3 protein: CASSPQGSETQYF
D gene: TRBD1; V gene: TRBV12-3/TRBV12-4; J gene: TRBJ1-4; clone size: -; CDR3 DNA: TGTGCCAGCAGTCGATGGGACAGGGGGCCTTCAAAGCTGTTTTTT; CDR3 protein: CASSRWDRGPSKLFF
D gene: -; V gene: TRBV12-3/TRBV12-4; J gene: TRBJ2-2; clone size: many; CDR3 DNA: TGTGCCAGCAGTGGATCCGAGACAGCAACAACCGGGGAGCTGTTTTTT; CDR3 protein: CASSGSETATTGELFF
D gene: TRBD1; V gene: TRBV5-1; J gene: TRBJ2-5; clone size: -; CDR3 DNA: TGCGCCAGCAGCCCCGGACAGGGCCAAGAGACCCAGTACTTC; CDR3 protein: CASSPGQGQETQYF
D gene: TRBD1; V gene: TRBV5-6; J gene: TRBJ1-2; clone size: -; CDR3 DNA: TGTGCCAGCAGCTGGGACAGGGGGAACTATGGCTACACCTTC; CDR3 protein: CASSWDRGNYGYTF
D gene: -; V gene: TRBV5-4; J gene: TRBJ1-6; clone size: -; CDR3 DNA: TGTGCCAGCAGGGATTCTACAGGGAATCGTAATTCACCCCTCCACTTT; CDR3 protein: CASRDSTGNRNSPLHF
D gene: -; V gene: TRBV6-5; J gene: TRBJ1-4; clone size: medium-sized; CDR3 DNA: TGTGCCAGCAGTTATGAAGCGGAGGTCCCGGAGGAACTGTTTTTT; CDR3 protein: CASSYEAEVPEELFF
D gene: TRBD2; V gene: TRBV5-4; J gene: TRBJ2-2; clone size: -; CDR3 DNA: TGTGCCAGCAGCTTTTGGACTAGCGGGGGGCTCGGGGAGCTGTTTTTT; CDR3 protein: CASSFWTSGGLGELFF